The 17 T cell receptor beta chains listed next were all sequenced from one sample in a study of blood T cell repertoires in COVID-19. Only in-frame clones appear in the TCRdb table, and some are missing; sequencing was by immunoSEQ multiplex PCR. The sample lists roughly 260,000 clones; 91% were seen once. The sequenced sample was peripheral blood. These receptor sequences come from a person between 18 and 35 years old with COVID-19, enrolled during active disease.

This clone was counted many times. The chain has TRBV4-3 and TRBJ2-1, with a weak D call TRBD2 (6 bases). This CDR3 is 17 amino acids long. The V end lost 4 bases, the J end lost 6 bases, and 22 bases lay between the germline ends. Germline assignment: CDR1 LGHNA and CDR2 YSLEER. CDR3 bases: TGCGCCAGCAGCCCAAAAGTCATAGCGGCCTGGCCCAATGAGCAGTTCTTC. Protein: CASSPKVIAAWPNEQFF.

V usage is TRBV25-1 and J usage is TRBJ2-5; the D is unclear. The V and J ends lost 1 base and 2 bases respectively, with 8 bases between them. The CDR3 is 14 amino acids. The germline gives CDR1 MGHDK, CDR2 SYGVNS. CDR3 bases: TGTGCCAGCAGTGAATGGGCAGGACAAGAGACCCAGTACTTC. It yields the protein CASSEWAGQETQYF. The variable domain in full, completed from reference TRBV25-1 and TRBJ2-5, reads EADIYQTPRYLVIGTGKKITLECSQTMGHDKMYWYQQDPGMELHLIHYSYGVNSTEKGDLSSESTVSRIRTEHFPLTLESARPSHTSQYLCASSEWAGQETQYFGPGTRLLVL.

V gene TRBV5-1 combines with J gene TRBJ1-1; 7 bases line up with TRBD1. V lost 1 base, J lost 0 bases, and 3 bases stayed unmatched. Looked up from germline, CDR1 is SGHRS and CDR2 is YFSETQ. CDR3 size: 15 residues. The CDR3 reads CASSLTGQMNTEAFF. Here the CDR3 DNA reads TGCGCCAGCAGCTTGACGGGACAGATGAACACTGAAGCTTTCTTT.

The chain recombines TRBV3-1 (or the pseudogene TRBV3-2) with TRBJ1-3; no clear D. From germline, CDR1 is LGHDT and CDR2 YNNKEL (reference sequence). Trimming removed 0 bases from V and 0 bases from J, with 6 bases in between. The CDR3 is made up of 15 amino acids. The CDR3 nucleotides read TGTGCCAGCAGCCAAGATCTAAACTCTGGAAACACCATATATTTT. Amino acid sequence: CASSQDLNSGNTIYF.

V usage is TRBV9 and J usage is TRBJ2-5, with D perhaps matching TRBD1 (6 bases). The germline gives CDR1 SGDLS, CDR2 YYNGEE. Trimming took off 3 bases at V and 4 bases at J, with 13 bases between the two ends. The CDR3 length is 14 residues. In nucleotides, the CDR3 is TGTGCCAGCAGCGCGACAGGAATGGGAGAGACCCAGTACTTC. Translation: CASSATGMGETQYF.

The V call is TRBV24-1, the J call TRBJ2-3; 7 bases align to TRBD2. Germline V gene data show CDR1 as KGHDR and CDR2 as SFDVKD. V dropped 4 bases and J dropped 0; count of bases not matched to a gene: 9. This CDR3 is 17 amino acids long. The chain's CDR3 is CATSEHPSGASTDTQYF. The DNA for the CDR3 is TGTGCCACCAGTGAACACCCTAGCGGTGCTAGCACAGATACGCAGTATTTT.

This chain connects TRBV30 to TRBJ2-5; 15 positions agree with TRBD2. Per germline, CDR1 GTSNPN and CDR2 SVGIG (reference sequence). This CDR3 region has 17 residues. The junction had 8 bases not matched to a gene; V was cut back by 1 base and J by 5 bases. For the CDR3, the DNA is TGTGCCTGGAGTGGGGGGACTAGCGGGAGGAGAGGGGAGACCCAGTACTTC. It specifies CAWSGGTSGRRGETQYF.

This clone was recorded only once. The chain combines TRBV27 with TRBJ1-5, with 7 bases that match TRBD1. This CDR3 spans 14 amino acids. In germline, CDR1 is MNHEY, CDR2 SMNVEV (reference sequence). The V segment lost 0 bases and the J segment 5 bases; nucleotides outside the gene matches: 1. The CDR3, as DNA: TGTGCCAGCAGTTTATCGGGACAGTATCAGCCCCAGCATTTT. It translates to CASSLSGQYQPQHF.

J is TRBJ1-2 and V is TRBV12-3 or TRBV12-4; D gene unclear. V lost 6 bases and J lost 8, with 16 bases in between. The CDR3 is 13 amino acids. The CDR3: CASSAAAHKGYTF. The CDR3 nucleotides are TGTGCCAGCAGCGCGGCAGCCCATAAGGGCTACACCTTC.

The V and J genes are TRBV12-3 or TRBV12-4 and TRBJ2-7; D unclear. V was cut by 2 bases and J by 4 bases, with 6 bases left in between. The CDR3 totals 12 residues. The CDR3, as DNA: TGTGCCAGCAGTTTATCCGGGTACGAGCAGTACTTC. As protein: CASSLSGYEQYF.

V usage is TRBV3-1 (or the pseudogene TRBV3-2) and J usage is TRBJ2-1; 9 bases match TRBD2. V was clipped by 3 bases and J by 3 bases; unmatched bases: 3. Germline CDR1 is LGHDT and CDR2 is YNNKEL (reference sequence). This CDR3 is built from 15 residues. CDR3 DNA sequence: TGTGCCAGCAGCCAGACTAGCGGCTACTACAATGAGCAGTTCTTC. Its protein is CASSQTSGYYNEQFF.

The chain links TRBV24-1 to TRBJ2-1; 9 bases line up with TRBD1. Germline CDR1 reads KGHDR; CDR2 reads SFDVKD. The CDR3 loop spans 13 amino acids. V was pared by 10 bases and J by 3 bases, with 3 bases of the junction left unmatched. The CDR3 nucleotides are TGTGCCACAGGGACAGGGTTCTACAATGAGCAGTTCTTC. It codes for CATGTGFYNEQFF.

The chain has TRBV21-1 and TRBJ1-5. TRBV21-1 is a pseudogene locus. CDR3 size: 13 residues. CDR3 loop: CATTRFGNQPQHF. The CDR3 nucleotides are TGTGCCACTACTAGGTTTGGCAATCAGCCCCAGCATTTT.

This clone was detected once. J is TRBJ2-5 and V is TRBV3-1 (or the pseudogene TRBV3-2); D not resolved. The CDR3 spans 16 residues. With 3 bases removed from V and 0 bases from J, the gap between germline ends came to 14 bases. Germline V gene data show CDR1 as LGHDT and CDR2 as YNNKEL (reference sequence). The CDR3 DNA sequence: TGTGCCAGCAGCCAGGGCCTACCGCGCTACCAAGAGACCCAGTACTTC. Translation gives CASSQGLPRYQETQYF.

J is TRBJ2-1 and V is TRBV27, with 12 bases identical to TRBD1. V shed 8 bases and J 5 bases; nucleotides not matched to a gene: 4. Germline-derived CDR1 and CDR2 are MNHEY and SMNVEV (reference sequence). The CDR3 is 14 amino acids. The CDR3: CASGDRGLNNEQFF. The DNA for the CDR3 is TGTGCCAGCGGGGACAGGGGGCTGAACAATGAGCAGTTCTTC.

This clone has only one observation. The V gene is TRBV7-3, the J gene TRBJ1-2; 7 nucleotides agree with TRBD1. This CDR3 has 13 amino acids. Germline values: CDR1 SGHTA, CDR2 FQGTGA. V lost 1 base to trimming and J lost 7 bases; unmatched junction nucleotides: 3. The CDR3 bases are TGTGCCAGCAGCTTAAGACAGGGCGCTGGCTACACCTTC. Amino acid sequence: CASSLRQGAGYTF.

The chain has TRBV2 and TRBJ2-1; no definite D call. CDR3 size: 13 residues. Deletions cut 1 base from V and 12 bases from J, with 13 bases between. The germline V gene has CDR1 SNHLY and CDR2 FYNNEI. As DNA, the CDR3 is TGTGCCAGCAGTGAAGAGAGGAGTTCGGGGCAGTTCTTC. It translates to CASSEERSSGQFF.